This TCR beta chain stems from a study of T cell responses to AZD1222 COVID-19 vaccine. Measured with immunoSEQ multiplex PCR; TCRdb has only the in-frame clones, and not every one. This sample yields 200,000 or so clones, of which about nine tenths are seen a single time; 2.5% to 3% belongs to the top ten. Study-wide points: All repertoire sampling was performed exclusively after the peak T cell response.

About this clone itself: The target antigen is unknown.

The CDR3 contains 13 residues. Germline lookup yields CDR1 MNHNY and CDR2 SVGAGI (reference sequence). Trimming shortened V by 3 bases and J by 5 bases, and 7 bases separated the two germline ends. The source material was peripheral blood, sampled on day 0 of MenACWY control vaccination. The chain joins TRBV6-6 to TRBJ2-2; D not certain. The TCR comes from an adult in good health. In DNA form, the CDR3 reads TGTGCCAGCAGTTATAGGGTGACCGGGGAGCTGTTTTTT. Translated: CASSYRVTGELFF.